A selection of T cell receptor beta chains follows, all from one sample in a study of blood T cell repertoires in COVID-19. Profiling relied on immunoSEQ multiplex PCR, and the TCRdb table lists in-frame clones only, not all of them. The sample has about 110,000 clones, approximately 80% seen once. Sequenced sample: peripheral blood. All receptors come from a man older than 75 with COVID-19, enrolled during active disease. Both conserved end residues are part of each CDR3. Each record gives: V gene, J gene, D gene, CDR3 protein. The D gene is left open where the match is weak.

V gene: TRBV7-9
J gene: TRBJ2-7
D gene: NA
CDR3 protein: CASSLVQGHRSEQYF

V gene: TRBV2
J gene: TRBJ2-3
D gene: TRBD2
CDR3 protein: CASSIAGGHTDTQYF

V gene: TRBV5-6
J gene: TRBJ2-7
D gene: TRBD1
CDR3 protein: CASSPGTGGSYEQYF

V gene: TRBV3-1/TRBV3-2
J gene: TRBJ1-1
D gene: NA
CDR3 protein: CASSQGGSDTEAFF

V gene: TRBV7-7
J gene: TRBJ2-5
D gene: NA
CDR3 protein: CASSLQGSETQYF

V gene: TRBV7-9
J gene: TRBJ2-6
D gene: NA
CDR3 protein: CASSQGGLRGANVLTF

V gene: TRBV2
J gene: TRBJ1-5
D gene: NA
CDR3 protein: CASSEAAGYNQPQHF

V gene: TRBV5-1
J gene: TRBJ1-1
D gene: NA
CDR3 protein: CASSFNPVMNTEAFF

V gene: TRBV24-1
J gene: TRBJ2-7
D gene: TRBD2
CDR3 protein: CATSGGGAYEQYF

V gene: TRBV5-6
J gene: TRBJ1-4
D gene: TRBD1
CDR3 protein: CASSWGTGNEKLFF

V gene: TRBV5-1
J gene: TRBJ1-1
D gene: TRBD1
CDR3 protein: CASSTGTGRATEAFF

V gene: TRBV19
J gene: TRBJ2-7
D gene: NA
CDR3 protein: CASSEPPHYEQYF

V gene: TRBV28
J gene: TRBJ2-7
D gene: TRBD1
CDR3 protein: CASSPSGDRAYEQYF

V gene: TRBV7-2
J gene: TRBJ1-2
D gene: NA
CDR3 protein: CASTARSYSGYTF

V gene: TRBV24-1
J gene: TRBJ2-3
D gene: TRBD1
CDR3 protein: CATSRDRGSDTQYF

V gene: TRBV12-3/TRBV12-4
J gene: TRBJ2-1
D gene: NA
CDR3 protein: CASSGGWGNEQFF

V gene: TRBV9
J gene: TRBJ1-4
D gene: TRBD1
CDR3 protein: CASSAGTGRQLFF

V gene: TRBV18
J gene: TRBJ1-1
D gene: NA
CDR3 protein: CASSPLPGGGGDTEAFF

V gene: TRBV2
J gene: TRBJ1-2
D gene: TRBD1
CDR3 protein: CASSTGGGYTF

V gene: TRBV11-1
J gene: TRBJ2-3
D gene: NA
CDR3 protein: CASSFLGDTQYF

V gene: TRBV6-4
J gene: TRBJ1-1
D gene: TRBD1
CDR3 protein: CASSAKGGQVGTEAFF

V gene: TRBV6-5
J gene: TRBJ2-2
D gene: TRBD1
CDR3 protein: CASSYYQGDTGELFF

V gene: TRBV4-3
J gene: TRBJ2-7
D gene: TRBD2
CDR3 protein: CASSQFTSGYEQYF

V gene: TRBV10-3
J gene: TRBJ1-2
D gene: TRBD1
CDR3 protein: CAISESDRDYGYTF

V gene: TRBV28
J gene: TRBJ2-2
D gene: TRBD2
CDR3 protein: CASSWTSGGTGELFF

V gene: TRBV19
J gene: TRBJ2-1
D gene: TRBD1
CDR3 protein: CASSMGDRGSYNEQFF